This is a list of T cell receptor beta chains from one sample in a study of T cell changes during pregnancy in multiple sclerosis. Measured with immunoSEQ multiplex PCR; TCRdb has only the in-frame clones, and not every one. The table lists tens of thousands of clones, just over 90% of them singletons. The sequences come from peripheral blood, collected in the first trimester of pregnancy. The receptors derive from a female donor in good health, enrolled as a control in a pregnancy study. CDR3s include the opening cysteine and the closing phenylalanine or tryptophan. A D gene is named only where the DNA matches it firmly. Only some rows state a clone size, as once, few, many or a class for expanded clones.

CDR3nt,CDR3aa,j_gene,abundance,v_gene,d_gene
TGTGCCAGCAGTTTGTATCAGGGGGATCCAGATACGCAGTATTTT,CASSLYQGDPDTQYF,TRBJ2-3,-,TRBV27,TRBD1
TGTGCCAGCACGGGACTAGCGGGGGGACATATACAGACCCAGTACTTC,CASTGLAGGHIQTQYF,TRBJ2-5,-,TRBV25-1,TRBD2
TGTGCCAGCCAATCAAGAGGGGGAAGCACAGATACGCAGTATTTT,CASQSRGGSTDTQYF,TRBJ2-3,-,TRBV28,-
TGCGCCAGCAGCCGTCTAGGGACTTCCACAGATACGCAGTATTTT,CASSRLGTSTDTQYF,TRBJ2-3,-,TRBV5-1,-
TGTGCCAGCAGATACCCTCTAGCGGGGGCCGCGGGCACCGGGGAGCTGTTTTTT,CASRYPLAGAAGTGELFF,TRBJ2-2,-,TRBV7-8,TRBD2
TGTGCCAGCAGCTTGACTAGAGGGACCTATGGCTACACCTTC,CASSLTRGTYGYTF,TRBJ1-2,-,TRBV11-2,-
TGTGCCAGCAGTTTCTGGGGACTAGCGGGTAATGAGCAGTTCTTC,CASSFWGLAGNEQFF,TRBJ2-1,-,TRBV27,TRBD2
TGTGCCAGCAGTGAAGACGGATTCAGGGGGCAAGCTTTCTTT,CASSEDGFRGQAFF,TRBJ1-1,-,TRBV6-1,TRBD1
TGTGCCAGCTCGCCGACAGAAAGACTGAACACTGAAGCTTTCTTT,CASSPTERLNTEAFF,TRBJ1-1,-,TRBV18,-
TGTGCCAGCAGTGCCTCCGGGACAGTTAGCTACACCTTC,CASSASGTVSYTF,TRBJ1-2,-,TRBV6-5,TRBD1
TGTGCCAGCAGCGTAGCGGGGGGCGCCTTCGGGAATGAGCAGTTCTTC,CASSVAGGAFGNEQFF,TRBJ2-1,-,TRBV9,-
TGTGCCAGCAGCTTACTCAGCGGGAATAGGGGAGAGACCCAGTACTTC,CASSLLSGNRGETQYF,TRBJ2-5,-,TRBV7-8,TRBD2
TGTGCCAGCCATACGACAGGAGGATCTTTGTTGCCGTGGCTGTTTTTT,CASHTTGGSLLPWLFF,TRBJ2-2,-,TRBV19,-
TGTGCCAGCAGCGACTGGGCAGGGTATCAGCCCCAGCATTTT,CASSDWAGYQPQHF,TRBJ1-5,once,TRBV6-1,-
TGTGCCAGCAGCTCAACACGCTCTGGAAACACCATATATTTT,CASSSTRSGNTIYF,TRBJ1-3,-,TRBV11-2,-
TGTGCAAGTCGCCCGGGGGGACTAGAAGATGGCTACACCTTC,CASRPGGLEDGYTF,TRBJ1-2,few,TRBV12-2,-
TGCGCCAGCAGCCCGGCGGCTAGCGGGAGCAACACCGGGGAGCTGTTTTTT,CASSPAASGSNTGELFF,TRBJ2-2,-,TRBV5-1,TRBD2
TGCGCCAGCAGCCAAGAGCGGAGAGAGCAGTTCTTC,CASSQERREQFF,TRBJ2-1,few,TRBV4-1,-
TGCAGCGTCGTAGAGGGGAGGGAAGCTTTCTTT,CSVVEGREAFF,TRBJ1-1,-,TRBV29-1,-
TGCGCCAGCAGTCAATCCTACAGGGGGCAGGGAGAGTGCAATCAGCCCCAGCATTTT,CASSQSYRGQGECNQPQHF,TRBJ1-5,-,TRBV23-1,TRBD1
TGTGCCAGCTCACGAAACGGACAGGGCGGCGAAAAACTGTTTTTT,CASSRNGQGGEKLFF,TRBJ1-4,-,TRBV18,TRBD1
TGTGCCAGCAGCGCCTCCGGGACAGGGAACACTGAAGCTTTCTTT,CASSASGTGNTEAFF,TRBJ1-1,-,TRBV7-3,TRBD1
TGTGCCAGTAGTTTGAGACTAGGGAGCAGCACAGATACGCAGTATTTT,CASSLRLGSSTDTQYF,TRBJ2-3,-,TRBV19,-
TGTGCCAGCAGCCGGGCCGGGACTATTAACACCGGGGAGCTGTTTTTT,CASSRAGTINTGELFF,TRBJ2-2,-,TRBV4-2,TRBD2
TGTGCCAGCAGCTTACCCTGGACTAGCGGGCTCGCGAATGAGCAGTTCTTC,CASSLPWTSGLANEQFF,TRBJ2-1,-,TRBV7-9,TRBD2
TGTGCCAGCAGCTTTTTGCGAGGGAATCAGCCCCAGCATTTT,CASSFLRGNQPQHF,TRBJ1-5,once,TRBV5-6,-
TGTGCCTGGTCTAGCGGACCTACCGGGGAGCTGTTTTTT,CAWSSGPTGELFF,TRBJ2-2,few,TRBV30,TRBD2
TGTGCCAGCAGCCCGGGACAGCTTGACACCGGGGAGCTGTTTTTT,CASSPGQLDTGELFF,TRBJ2-2,-,TRBV6-4,TRBD1
TGTGCCAGCAGCGGAGTTAGCGTCGGGGAGCTGTTTTTT,CASSGVSVGELFF,TRBJ2-2,-,TRBV9,-